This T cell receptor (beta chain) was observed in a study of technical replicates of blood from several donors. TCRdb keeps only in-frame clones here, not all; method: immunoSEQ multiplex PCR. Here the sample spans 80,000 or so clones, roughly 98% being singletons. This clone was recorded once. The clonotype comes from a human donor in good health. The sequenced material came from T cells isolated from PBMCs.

The CDR3 DNA reads TGTGCCAGCAGCTTCGCATCGGTATTCACAGATACGCAGTATTTT. Its protein is CASSFASVFTDTQYF. The genes are TRBV7-9 and TRBJ2-3; D ambiguous. V lost 3 bases and J 2 bases, leaving 12 bases between the germline ends. Germline loops: CDR1 SEHNR, CDR2 FQNEAQ (reference sequence). CDR3 size: 15 residues.